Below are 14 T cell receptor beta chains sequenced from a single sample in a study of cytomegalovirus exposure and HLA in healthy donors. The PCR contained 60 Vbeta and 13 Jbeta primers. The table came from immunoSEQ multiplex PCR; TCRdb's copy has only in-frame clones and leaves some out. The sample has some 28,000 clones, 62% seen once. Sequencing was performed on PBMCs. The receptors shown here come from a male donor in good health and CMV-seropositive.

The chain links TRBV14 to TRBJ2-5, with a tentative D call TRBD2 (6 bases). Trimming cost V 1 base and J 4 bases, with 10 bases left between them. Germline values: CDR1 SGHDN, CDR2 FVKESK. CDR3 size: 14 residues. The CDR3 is CASSQGGAGETQYF. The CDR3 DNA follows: TGTGCCAGCAGCCAAGGGGGAGCGGGAGAGACCCAGTACTTC.

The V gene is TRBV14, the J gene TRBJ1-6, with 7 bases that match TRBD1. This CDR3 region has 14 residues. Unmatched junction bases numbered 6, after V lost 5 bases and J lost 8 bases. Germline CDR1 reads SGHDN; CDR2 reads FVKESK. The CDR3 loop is CASSAGTAYSPLHF. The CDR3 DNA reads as TGTGCCAGCAGCGCCGGGACAGCATATTCACCCCTCCACTTT.

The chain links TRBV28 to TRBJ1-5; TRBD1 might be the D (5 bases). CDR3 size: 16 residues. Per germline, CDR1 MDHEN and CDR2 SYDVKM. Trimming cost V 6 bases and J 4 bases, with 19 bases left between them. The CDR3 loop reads CASRGQSGRTNQPQHF. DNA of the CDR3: TGTGCCAGCAGGGGTCAATCCGGGAGGACAAATCAGCCCCAGCATTTT.

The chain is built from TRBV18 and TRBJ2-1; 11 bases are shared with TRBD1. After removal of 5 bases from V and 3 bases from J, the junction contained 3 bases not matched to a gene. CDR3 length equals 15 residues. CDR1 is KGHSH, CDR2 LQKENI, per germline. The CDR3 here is CASSSGQGVYNEQFF. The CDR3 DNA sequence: TGTGCCAGCTCATCGGGACAGGGGGTCTACAATGAGCAGTTCTTC.

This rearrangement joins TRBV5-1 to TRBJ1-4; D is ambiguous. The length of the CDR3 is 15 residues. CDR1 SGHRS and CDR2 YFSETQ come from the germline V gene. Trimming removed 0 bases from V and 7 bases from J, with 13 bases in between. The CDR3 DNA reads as TGCGCCAGCAGCTTGGGGACTGGGCGTAGTGAAAAACTGTTTTTT. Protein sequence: CASSLGTGRSEKLFF. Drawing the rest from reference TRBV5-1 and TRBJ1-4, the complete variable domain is KAGVTQTPRYLIKTRGQQVTLSCSPISGHRSVSWYQQTPGQGLQFLFEYFSETQRNKGNFPGRFSGRQFSNSRSEMNVSTLELGDSALYLCASSLGTGRSEKLFFGSGTQLSVL.

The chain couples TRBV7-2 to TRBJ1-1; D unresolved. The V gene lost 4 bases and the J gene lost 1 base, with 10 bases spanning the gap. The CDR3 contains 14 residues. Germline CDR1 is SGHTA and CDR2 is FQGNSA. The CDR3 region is CASSYSNQNTEAFF. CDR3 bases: TGTGCCAGCAGCTACAGCAATCAGAACACTGAAGCTTTCTTT.

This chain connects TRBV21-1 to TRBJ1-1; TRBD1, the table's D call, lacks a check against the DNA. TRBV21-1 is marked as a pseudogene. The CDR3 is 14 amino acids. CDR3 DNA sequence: TGTGCCAGCAGCGTCCGGGACAGGGGGACTGAAGCTTTCTTT. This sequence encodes CASSVRDRGTEAFF.

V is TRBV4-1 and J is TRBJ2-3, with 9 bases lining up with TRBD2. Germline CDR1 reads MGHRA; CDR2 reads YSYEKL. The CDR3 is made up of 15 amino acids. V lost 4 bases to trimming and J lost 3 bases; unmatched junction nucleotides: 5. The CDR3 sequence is CASSLSGGLTDTQYF. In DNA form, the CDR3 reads TGCGCCAGCAGCCTTAGCGGGGGATTGACAGATACGCAGTATTTT.

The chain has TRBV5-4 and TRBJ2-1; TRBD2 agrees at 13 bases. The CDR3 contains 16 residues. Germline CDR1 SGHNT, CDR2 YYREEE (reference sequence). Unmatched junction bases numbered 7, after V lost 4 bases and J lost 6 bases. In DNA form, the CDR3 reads TGTGCCAGCAGCCCGCGACTAGCGGGAGGTGTCAATGAGCAGTTCTTC. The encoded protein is CASSPRLAGGVNEQFF.

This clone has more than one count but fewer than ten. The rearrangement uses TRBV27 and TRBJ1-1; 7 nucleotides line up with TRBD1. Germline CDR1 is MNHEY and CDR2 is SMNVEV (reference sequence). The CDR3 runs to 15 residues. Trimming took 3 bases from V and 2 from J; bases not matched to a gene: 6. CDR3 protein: CASSFWDRPNTEAFF. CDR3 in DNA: TGTGCCAGCAGTTTTTGGGACAGACCTAACACTGAAGCTTTCTTT.

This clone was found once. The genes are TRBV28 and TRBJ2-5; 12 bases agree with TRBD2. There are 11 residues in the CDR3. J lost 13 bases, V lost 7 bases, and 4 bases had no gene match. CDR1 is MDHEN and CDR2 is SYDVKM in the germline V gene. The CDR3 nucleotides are TGTGCCAGCACTAGCGGGAGGGTGAGGTACTTC. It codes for CASTSGRVRYF.

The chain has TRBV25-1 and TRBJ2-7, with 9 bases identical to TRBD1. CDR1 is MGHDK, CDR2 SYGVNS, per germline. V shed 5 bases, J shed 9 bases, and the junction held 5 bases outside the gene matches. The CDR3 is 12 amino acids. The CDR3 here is CASSRQGDPQYF. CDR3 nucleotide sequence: TGTGCCAGCAGTAGACAGGGGGATCCGCAGTACTTC.

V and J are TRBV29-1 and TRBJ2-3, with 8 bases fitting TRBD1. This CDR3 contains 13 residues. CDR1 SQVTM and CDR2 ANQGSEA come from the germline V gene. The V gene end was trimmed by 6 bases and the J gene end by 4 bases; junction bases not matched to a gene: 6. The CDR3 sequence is CSVDRGFPDTQYF. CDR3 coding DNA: TGCAGCGTCGACAGGGGATTTCCAGATACGCAGTATTTT.

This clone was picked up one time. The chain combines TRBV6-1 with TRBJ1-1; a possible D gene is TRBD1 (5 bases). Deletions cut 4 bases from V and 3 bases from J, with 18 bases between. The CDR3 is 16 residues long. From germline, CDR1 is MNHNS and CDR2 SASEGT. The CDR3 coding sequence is TGTGCCAGCAGTGGCCTCGGGGGGAAGATCGACACTGAAGCTTTCTTT. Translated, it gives CASSGLGGKIDTEAFF.